One sample yielded the 7 T cell receptor beta chains listed below, sequenced in a study of T cells in Graves' hyperthyroidism and ophthalmopathy (dated by TCRdb to between 2018 and 2021). Receptor amplification or capture employed multiplex PCR. The sequencer listed for this sample is Illumina HiSeq 2000. The TCR beta CDR3 regions were amplified from RNA transcripts. The TCR CDR3 was subjected to a first round of RT-PCR using the HTBI primer set and the Qiagen OneStep RT-PCR kit. TCRdb passed the public sequencing reads through fastp at Q25 and MiXCR, retaining productive beta sequences. Each entry merges the rows of one CDR3 protein and shows their most common DNA and genes. The sample table contains fewer than 750,000 distinct CDR3 sequences; only one count was recorded for approximately 14% of them. The top ten constitute under 15% of the sample. Source material: blood. These receptors came from a woman between 45 and 65 years old with Graves' ophthalmopathy.

This clonotype has just a few counts. The chain is built from TRBV19 and TRBJ2-1; the match to TRBD1 covers 7 bases. Germline CDR1 is LNHDA and CDR2 is SQIVND (reference sequence). The CDR3 consists of 16 residues. The V gene end was trimmed by 7 bases and the J gene end by 1 base; junction bases not matched to a gene: 10. As DNA, the CDR3 is TGTGCCAGTAACCCCGGGACAGCCAATTCCTACAATGAGCAGTTCTTC. Translated: CASNPGTANSYNEQFF.

Many counts were recorded for this clonotype. The V call is TRBV6-4, the J call TRBJ2-1; 7 nucleotides align to TRBD2. V dropped 3 bases and J dropped 8; count of bases not matched to a gene: 4. Germline V gives CDR1 MRHNA, CDR2 SNTAGT. The CDR3 contains 13 residues. CDR3 in amino acids: CASSEGLPDEQFF. The CDR3 DNA sequence: TGTGCCAGCAGTGAGGGACTACCCGATGAGCAGTTCTTC.

This clonotype has only a few counts. The rearrangement uses TRBV27 and TRBJ2-7; D gene unclear. There are 12 residues in the CDR3. CDR1 and CDR2 from the germline V gene are MNHEY and SMNVEV (reference sequence). The germline V and J ends were trimmed by 6 bases and 6 bases, with 12 bases remaining between them. CDR3 coding DNA: TGTGCCAGCAGCCCCAGTGTGGGCGAGCAGTACTTC. It specifies CASSPSVGEQYF.

V usage is TRBV28 and J usage is TRBJ2-1; 7 bases are shared with TRBD2. Per the germline V gene, CDR1 is MDHEN and CDR2 is SYDVKM. The CDR3 spans 14 residues. V shed 8 bases and J 8 bases; nucleotides not matched to a gene: 12. The CDR3 DNA follows: TGTGCCAGCGCTCCGGGACTAACCGGCCATGAGCAGTTCTTC. Translating it yields CASAPGLTGHEQFF. Using reference TRBV28 and TRBJ2-1 for the parts outside the CDR3, the full variable domain is DVKVTQSSRYLVKRTGEKVFLECVQDMDHENMFWYRQDPGLGLRLIYFSYDVKMKEKGDIPEGYSVSREKKERFSLILESASTNQTSMYLCASAPGLTGHEQFFGPGTRLTVL.

As concerns this clonotype: Germline is not matched at one junction end, which may reflect a read error. V is TRBV20-1 and J is TRBJ2-1, with 11 bases fitting TRBD2. CDR3 length: 16 residues. Germline CDR1 and CDR2: DFQATT and SNEGSKA (reference sequence). In nucleotides, the CDR3 is TGCAGTGCTCCACTAGCGGGAGATGGAATCGACAATGGGCAGTTCTTC. Protein sequence: CSAPLAGDGIDNGQFF.

This clonotype was counted many times. The chain joins TRBV20-1 to TRBJ2-4; 7 positions agree with TRBD2. The CDR3 length is 13 residues. Trimming took 2 bases from V and 8 from J; bases not matched to a gene: 6. The germline V gene encodes CDR1 DFQATT and CDR2 SNEGSKA (reference sequence). The CDR3 DNA sequence: TGCAGTGCTAGAACTAGCGTAATGGACATTCAGTACTTC. As protein: CSARTSVMDIQYF.

This clonotype showed up many times. The J gene is TRBJ2-1, the V gene TRBV7-9, with D tentatively TRBD1 (6 bases). Germline V lookup: CDR1 SEHNR, CDR2 FQNEAQ (reference sequence). The CDR3 contains 19 residues. The V gene lost 2 bases and the J gene lost 0 bases, with 20 bases spanning the gap. The chain's CDR3 is CASSLWWGIGQNSYNEQFF. The CDR3 DNA reads TGTGCCAGCAGCTTATGGTGGGGGATCGGACAGAACTCCTACAATGAGCAGTTCTTC.